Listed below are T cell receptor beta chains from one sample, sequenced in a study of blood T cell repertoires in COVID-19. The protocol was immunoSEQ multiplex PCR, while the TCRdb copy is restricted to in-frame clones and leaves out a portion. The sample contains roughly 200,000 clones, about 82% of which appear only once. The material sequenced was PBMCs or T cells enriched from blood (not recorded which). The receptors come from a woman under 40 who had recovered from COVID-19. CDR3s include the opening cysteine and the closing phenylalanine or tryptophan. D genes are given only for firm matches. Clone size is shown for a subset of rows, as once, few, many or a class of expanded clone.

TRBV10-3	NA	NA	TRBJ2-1	CAAGTHEQFF	TGTGCCGCGGGAACCCATGAGCAGTTCTTC
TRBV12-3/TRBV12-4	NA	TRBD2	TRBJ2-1	CASTRLAGHEQFF	TGTGCCAGCACCCGACTAGCGGGACATGAGCAGTTCTTC
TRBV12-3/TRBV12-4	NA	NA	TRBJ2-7	CASSLTGYYEQYF	TGTGCCAGCAGTTTAACAGGTTACTACGAGCAGTACTTC
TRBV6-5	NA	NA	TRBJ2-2	CASSTPNRARWELFF	TGTGCCAGCAGTACACCTAACAGGGCGCGCTGGGAGCTGTTTTTT
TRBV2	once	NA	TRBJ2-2	CASSVSDRRSGELFF	TGTGCCAGCAGTGTCAGTGACAGACGTTCCGGGGAGCTGTTTTTT
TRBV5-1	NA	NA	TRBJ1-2	CASSSFSNVGQGYGYTF	TGCGCCAGCAGCTCTTTTAGCAACGTCGGGCAGGGGTATGGCTACACCTTC
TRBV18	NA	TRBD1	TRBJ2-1	CASSPGTGDNEQFF	TGTGCCAGCTCACCCGGGACAGGGGACAATGAGCAGTTCTTC
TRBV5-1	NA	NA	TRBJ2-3	CASSFREAPDTQYF	TGCGCCAGCAGCTTCCGAGAGGCGCCAGATACGCAGTATTTT
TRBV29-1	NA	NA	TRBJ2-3	CSLRGSTDTQYF	TGCAGCCTCAGGGGAAGCACAGATACGCAGTATTTT
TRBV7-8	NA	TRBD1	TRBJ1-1	CASSLSSQGYTEAFF	TGTGCCAGCAGCTTAAGCTCACAGGGGTACACTGAAGCTTTCTTT
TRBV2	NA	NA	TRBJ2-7	CASSEQGGSYEQYF	TGTGCCAGCAGTGAGCAAGGGGGCTCCTACGAGCAGTACTTC
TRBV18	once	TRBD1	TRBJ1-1	CASSPQTGAIEAFF	TGTGCCAGCTCTCCCCAGACAGGGGCGATTGAAGCTTTCTTT
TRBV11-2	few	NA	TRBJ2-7	CASSSDSYEQYF	TGTGCCAGCAGCTCGGACAGCTACGAGCAGTACTTC
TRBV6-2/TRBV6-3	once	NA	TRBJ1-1	CASSSIGDTEAFF	TGTGCCAGCAGTTCCATAGGGGACACTGAAGCTTTCTTT
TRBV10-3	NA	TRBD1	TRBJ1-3	CAISEINHSPGQGSYSGNTIYF	TGTGCCATCAGTGAAATCAACCACTCACCGGGACAGGGGTCCTACTCTGGAAACACCATATATTTT
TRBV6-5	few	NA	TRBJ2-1	CASRINNEQFF	TGTGCCAGCAGAATAAACAATGAGCAGTTCTTC
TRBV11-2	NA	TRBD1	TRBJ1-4	CASSFRGLGGKLFF	TGTGCCAGCAGCTTTAGGGGGCTGGGCGGAAAACTGTTTTTT
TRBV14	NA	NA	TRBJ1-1	CASSRGAGSMNTEAFF	TGTGCCAGCAGCCGCGGCGCCGGGTCCATGAACACTGAAGCTTTCTTT
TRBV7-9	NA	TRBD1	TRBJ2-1	CASSPLPGQGRNEQFF	TGTGCCAGCAGCCCACTCCCGGGACAGGGTCGTAATGAGCAGTTCTTC
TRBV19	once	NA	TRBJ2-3	CASTGPAPTDTQYF	TGTGCCAGTACAGGGCCGGCCCCCACAGATACGCAGTATTTT
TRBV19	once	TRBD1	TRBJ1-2	CATSTGEAPYGYTF	TGTGCCACCTCGACAGGGGAAGCGCCGTATGGCTACACCTTC
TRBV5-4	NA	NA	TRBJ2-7	CASNHQYYEQYF	TGTGCCAGCAACCATCAGTACTACGAGCAGTACTTC
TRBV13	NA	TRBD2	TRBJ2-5	CASRGGLAGVETQYF	TGTGCCAGCAGAGGTGGACTAGCGGGAGTGGAGACCCAGTACTTC
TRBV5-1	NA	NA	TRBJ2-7	CASSLAQVMTTSYEQYF	TGCGCCAGCAGCTTGGCCCAGGTGATGACCACCTCCTACGAGCAGTACTTC
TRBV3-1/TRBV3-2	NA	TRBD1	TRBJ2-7	CASSQFRGARDREQYF	TGTGCCAGCAGCCAATTCCGAGGGGCGCGGGACAGGGAGCAGTACTTC
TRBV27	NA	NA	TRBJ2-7	CASSLSPAGHYEQYF	TGTGCCAGCAGTTTATCTCCAGCGGGCCACTACGAGCAGTACTTC
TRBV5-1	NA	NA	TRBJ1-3	CASSLGQNSGNTIYF	TGCGCCAGCAGCTTGGGCCAGAACTCTGGAAACACCATATATTTT
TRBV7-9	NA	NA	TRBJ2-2	CASSSLTGVVDTGELFF	TGTGCCAGCAGCTCCCTGACGGGAGTCGTTGACACCGGGGAGCTGTTTTTT
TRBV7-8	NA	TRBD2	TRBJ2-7	CASSLERLAGGPSYEQYF	TGTGCCAGCAGCTTAGAGAGACTAGCGGGAGGGCCCTCCTACGAGCAGTACTTC
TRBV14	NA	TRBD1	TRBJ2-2	CASSLTGSGELFF	TGTGCCAGCAGCCTGACAGGGTCCGGGGAGCTGTTTTTT
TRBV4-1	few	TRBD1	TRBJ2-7	CASSQEDRGRYEQYF	TGCGCCAGCAGCCAAGAGGACAGGGGGCGCTACGAGCAGTACTTC
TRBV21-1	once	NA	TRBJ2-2	CASSKKTRGREGVTGELFF	TGTGCCAGCAGCAAAAAGACCAGGGGTCGGGAGGGGGTAACCGGGGAGCTGTTTTTT
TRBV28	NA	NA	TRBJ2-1	CASSLLRRSSYNEQFF	TGTGCCAGCAGTTTATTGAGGAGAAGCTCCTACAATGAGCAGTTCTTC
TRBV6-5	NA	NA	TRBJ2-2	CASSYAGTTNTGELFF	TGTGCCAGCAGTTACGCCGGGACAACGAACACCGGGGAGCTGTTTTTT
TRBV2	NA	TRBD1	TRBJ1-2	CASSDAGGVYGYTF	TGTGCCAGCAGTGATGCAGGGGGCGTCTATGGCTACACCTTC
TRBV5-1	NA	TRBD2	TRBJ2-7	CASSPTSGTTREQYF	TGCGCCAGCAGCCCGACTAGCGGGACTACTCGGGAGCAGTACTTC
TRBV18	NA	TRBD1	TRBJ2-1	CASSPYDRGDEQFF	TGTGCCAGCTCACCTTATGACAGGGGCGATGAGCAGTTCTTC
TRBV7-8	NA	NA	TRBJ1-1	CASSIGGGGEAFF	TGTGCCAGCAGCATAGGCGGGGGGGGTGAAGCTTTCTTT
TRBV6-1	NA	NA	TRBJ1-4	CASSETAATNEKLFF	TGTGCCAGCAGTGAGACAGCTGCAACTAATGAAAAACTGTTTTTT
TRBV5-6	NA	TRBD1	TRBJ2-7	CASSLAFFVGQNYEQYF	TGTGCCAGCAGCTTGGCCTTCTTTGTGGGACAGAACTACGAGCAGTACTTC
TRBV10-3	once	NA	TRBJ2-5	CAISGSDPRRGETQYF	TGTGCCATCAGTGGCTCAGACCCAAGGAGGGGAGAGACCCAGTACTTC
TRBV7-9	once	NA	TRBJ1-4	CASSLGGLFFEKLFF	TGTGCCAGCAGCTTAGGAGGCCTTTTTTTCGAAAAACTGTTTTTT
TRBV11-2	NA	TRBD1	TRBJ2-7	CASSLTGEVDERYF	TGTGCCAGCAGCTTGACAGGGGAGGTCGACGAGCGGTACTTC
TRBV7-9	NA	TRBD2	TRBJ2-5	CASSLAERLAGPQETQYF	TGTGCCAGCAGCTTAGCGGAGAGACTAGCGGGACCTCAAGAGACCCAGTACTTC
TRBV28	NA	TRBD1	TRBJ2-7	CASRLRAGGFDEQYF	TGTGCCAGCAGATTGCGGGCAGGGGGATTTGACGAGCAGTACTTC
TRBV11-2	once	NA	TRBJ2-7	CASSLAEQVVEQYF	TGTGCCAGCAGCTTAGCCGAGCAGGTGGTCGAGCAGTACTTC
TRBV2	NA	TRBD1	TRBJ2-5	CASRGTVQETQYF	TGTGCCAGCCGAGGGACAGTCCAAGAGACCCAGTACTTC